A single sample gave rise to the 9 T cell receptor beta chains below, sequenced in a study of cytomegalovirus exposure and HLA in healthy donors. PCR involved 60 Vbeta and 13 Jbeta primers. TCRdb's table, derived via immunoSEQ multiplex PCR, lists solely in-frame clones and lacks some. The profile covers some 120,000 clones, with roughly 75% appearing a single time and 0.95% to 1.5% taken by the ten largest. Input material: PBMCs. All receptors derive from a female donor in good health and CMV-seronegative.

The genes are TRBV5-1 and TRBJ2-5; 7 bases match TRBD1. CDR1 and CDR2 (germline): SGHRS, YFSETQ. This CDR3 contains 13 residues. With V trimmed by 0 bases and J by 7 bases, 3 bases remained unmatched. The CDR3 reads CASSLGPGGTQYF. As DNA, the CDR3 is TGCGCCAGCAGCTTGGGGCCAGGGGGGACCCAGTACTTC.

The J gene is TRBJ2-7, the V gene TRBV29-1; a weak D match, TRBD2 (6 bases). Germline CDR1 SQVTM, CDR2 ANQGSEA. V lost 5 bases, J lost 2 bases, and 16 bases lay in between. This CDR3 spans 14 amino acids. CDR3 region: CSVTGTGVTYEQYF. The DNA for the CDR3 is TGCAGCGTTACCGGGACGGGGGTGACCTACGAGCAGTACTTC.

As DNA, the CDR3 is TGTGCCAGCAGCCTGGGACAGGGGCTGGGTAATGAAAAACTGTTTTTT. This translates into CASSLGQGLGNEKLFF. The chain employs TRBV5-8 and TRBJ1-4; 10 nucleotides line up with TRBD1. Per germline, CDR1 SGHTS and CDR2 YDEGEE. The CDR3 has 16 residues. The V and J ends lost 4 bases and 4 bases, in that order; junction bases with no gene match: 7.

This clone has just one count. The chain employs TRBV18 and TRBJ1-1; no clear D gene. Germline CDR1 and CDR2: KGHSH and LQKENI. Trimming shortened V by 3 bases and J by 1 base, and 9 bases separated the two germline ends. The CDR3 sequence is 14 residues long. In DNA, the CDR3 is TGTGCCAGCTCACCGTGGGCCGAGAACACTGAAGCTTTCTTT. It codes for CASSPWAENTEAFF.

This chain connects TRBV7-7 to TRBJ2-7; maybe TRBD1 (5 bases). Germline CDR1 SSHAT, CDR2 FNYEAQ (reference sequence). The CDR3 sequence is 13 residues long. CDR3 DNA: TGTGCTACAAAGACAGAACCTTTCCACGAGCAGTACTTC. Its translation: CATKTEPFHEQYF.

The genes are TRBV27 and TRBJ2-1; TRBD2 matches 7 bases. In germline, CDR1 is MNHEY, CDR2 SMNVEV (reference sequence). The trim removed 8 bases at V and 6 bases at J, leaving 7 bases unmatched. This CDR3 has 13 residues. For the CDR3, the DNA is TGTGCCAGCGCCCTTGGGGGGGTCAATGAGCAGTTCTTC. Encoded protein: CASALGGVNEQFF.

A few counts support this clone. The rearrangement uses TRBV5-6 and TRBJ2-7; 8 bases match TRBD2. V gave up 0 bases and J gave up 2 bases; unmatched junction bases: 1. The CDR3 loop spans 14 amino acids. CDR1 and CDR2 (germline): SGHDT, YYEEEE. The CDR3 spells CASSLGGRPYEQYF. In DNA, the CDR3 is TGTGCCAGCAGCTTGGGCGGGAGGCCCTACGAGCAGTACTTC. The full variable domain, in which reference TRBV5-6 and TRBJ2-7 provide the parts outside the CDR3, is DAGVTQSPTHLIKTRGQQVTLRCSPKSGHDTVSWYQQALGQGPQFIFQYYEEEERQRGNFPDRFSGHQFPNYSSELNVNALLLGDSALYLCASSLGGRPYEQYFGPGTRLTVT.

The genes are TRBV19 and TRBJ2-1; D perhaps matches TRBD2 (6 bases). V was cut by 11 bases and J by 8 bases, with 22 bases left in between. This CDR3 is 14 amino acids long. Germline V gene sequence: CDR1 LNHDA, CDR2 SQIVND (reference sequence). The CDR3 protein is CASKVAGNSDEQFF. Here the CDR3 DNA reads TGTGCCTCGAAGGTGGCGGGGAATTCCGATGAGCAGTTCTTC.

The chain recombines TRBV12-1 with TRBJ1-5; TRBD1 was called by the table and not checked on the DNA. TRBV12-1 is flagged as a pseudogene. This CDR3 is 21 amino acids long. The CDR3 spells CASSFSPKGQKVSGLGQPQHF. The CDR3 nucleotides are TGTGCCAGCAGCTTTTCCCCTAAGGGACAAAAAGTATCGGGTTTAGGTCAGCCCCAGCATTTT.